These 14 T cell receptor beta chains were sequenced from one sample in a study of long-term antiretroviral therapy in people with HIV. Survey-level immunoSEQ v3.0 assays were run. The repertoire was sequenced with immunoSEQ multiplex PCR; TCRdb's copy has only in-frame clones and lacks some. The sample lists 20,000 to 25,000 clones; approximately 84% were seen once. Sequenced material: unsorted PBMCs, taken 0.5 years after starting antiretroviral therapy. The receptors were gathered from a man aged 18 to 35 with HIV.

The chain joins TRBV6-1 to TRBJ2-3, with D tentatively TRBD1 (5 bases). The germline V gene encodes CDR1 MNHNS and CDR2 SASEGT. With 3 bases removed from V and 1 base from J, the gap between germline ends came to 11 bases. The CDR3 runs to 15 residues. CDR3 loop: CASSEDNPRTDTQYF. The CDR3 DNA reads TGTGCCAGCAGTGAGGACAACCCCCGCACAGATACGCAGTATTTT.

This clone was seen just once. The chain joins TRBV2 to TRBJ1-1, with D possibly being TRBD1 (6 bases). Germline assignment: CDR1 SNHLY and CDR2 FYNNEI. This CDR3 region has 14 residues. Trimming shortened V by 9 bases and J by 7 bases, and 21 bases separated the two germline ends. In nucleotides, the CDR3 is TGTGCCAGTTGCCTACAGGGTTTATCGGTTGAAGCTTTCTTT. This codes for CASCLQGLSVEAFF.

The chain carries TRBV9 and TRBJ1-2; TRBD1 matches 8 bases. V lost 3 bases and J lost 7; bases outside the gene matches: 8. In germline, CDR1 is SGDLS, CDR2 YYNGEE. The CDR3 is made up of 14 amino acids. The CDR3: CASSETGVLGGYTF. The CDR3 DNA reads TGTGCCAGCAGCGAGACAGGGGTTTTGGGTGGCTACACCTTC.

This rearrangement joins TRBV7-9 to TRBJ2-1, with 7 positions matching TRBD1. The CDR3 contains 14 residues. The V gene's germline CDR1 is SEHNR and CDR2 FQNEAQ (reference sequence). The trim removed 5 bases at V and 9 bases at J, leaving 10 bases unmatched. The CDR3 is CASSDRDSPAEQFF. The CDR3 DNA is TGTGCCAGCAGCGACCGGGACAGCCCTGCTGAGCAGTTCTTC. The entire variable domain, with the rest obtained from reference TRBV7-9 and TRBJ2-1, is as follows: DTGVSQNPRHKITKRGQNVTFRCDPISEHNRLYWYRQTLGQGPEFLTYFQNEAQLEKSRLLSDRFSAERPKGSFSTLEIQRTEQGDSAMYLCASSDRDSPAEQFFGPGTRLTVL.

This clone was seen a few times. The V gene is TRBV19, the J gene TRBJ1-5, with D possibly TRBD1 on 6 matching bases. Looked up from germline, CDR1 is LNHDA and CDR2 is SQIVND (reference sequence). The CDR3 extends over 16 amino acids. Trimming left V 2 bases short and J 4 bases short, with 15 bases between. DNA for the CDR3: TGTGCCAGTAGTATACTAGGGGGAGGGGTGAATCAGCCCCAGCATTTT. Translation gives CASSILGGGVNQPQHF.

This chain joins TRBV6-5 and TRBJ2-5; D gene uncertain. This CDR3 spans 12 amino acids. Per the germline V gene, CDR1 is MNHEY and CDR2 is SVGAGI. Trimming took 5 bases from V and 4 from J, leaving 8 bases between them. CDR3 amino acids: CASSASGETQYF. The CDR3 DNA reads TGTGCCAGCAGTGCCTCGGGAGAGACCCAGTACTTC.

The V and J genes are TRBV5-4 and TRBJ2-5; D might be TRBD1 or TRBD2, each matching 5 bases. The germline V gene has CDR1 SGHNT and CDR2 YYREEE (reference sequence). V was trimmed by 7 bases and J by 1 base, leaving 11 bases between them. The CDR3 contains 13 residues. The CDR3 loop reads CASGGGGQETQYF. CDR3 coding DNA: TGTGCCAGCGGAGGTGGGGGCCAAGAGACCCAGTACTTC.

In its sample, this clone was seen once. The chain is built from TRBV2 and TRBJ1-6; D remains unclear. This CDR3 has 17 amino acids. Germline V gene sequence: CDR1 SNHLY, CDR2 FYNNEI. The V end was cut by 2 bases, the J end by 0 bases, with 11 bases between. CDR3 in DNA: TGTGCCAGCAGTGAATCTAGGCAGACCTCCTATAATTCACCCCTCCACTTT. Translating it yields CASSESRQTSYNSPLHF.

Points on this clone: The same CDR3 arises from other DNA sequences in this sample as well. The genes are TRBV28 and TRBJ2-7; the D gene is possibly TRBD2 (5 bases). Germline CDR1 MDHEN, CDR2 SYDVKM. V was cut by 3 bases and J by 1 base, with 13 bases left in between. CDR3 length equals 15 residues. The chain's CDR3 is CASSFAASGSYEQYF. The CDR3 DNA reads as TGTGCCAGCAGTTTTGCCGCTTCGGGATCCTACGAGCAGTACTTC.

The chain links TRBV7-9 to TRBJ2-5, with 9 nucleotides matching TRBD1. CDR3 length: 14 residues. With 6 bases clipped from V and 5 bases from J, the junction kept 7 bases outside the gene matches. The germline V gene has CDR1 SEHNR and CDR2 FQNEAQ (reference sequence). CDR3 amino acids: CASRDRGSRETQYF. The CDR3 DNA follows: TGTGCCAGCAGGGACAGGGGTTCCCGGGAGACCCAGTACTTC. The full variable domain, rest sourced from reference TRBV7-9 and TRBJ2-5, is DTGVSQNPRHKITKRGQNVTFRCDPISEHNRLYWYRQTLGQGPEFLTYFQNEAQLEKSRLLSDRFSAERPKGSFSTLEIQRTEQGDSAMYLCASRDRGSRETQYFGPGTRLLVL.

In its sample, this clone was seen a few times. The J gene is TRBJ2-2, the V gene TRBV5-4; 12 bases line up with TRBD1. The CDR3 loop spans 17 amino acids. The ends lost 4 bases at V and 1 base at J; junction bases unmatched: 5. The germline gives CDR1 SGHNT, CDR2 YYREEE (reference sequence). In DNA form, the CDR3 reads TGTGCCAGCAGCATCGGGACAGGGGGCGAGAACACCGGGGAGCTGTTTTTT. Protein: CASSIGTGGENTGELFF.

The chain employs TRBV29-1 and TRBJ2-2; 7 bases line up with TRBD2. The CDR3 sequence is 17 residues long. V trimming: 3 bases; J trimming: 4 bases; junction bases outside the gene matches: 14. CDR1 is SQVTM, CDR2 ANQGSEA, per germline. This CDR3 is CSVEWLAASRTTGELFF. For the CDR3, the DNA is TGCAGCGTTGAGTGGCTAGCGGCTTCAAGAACCACCGGGGAGCTGTTTTTT.

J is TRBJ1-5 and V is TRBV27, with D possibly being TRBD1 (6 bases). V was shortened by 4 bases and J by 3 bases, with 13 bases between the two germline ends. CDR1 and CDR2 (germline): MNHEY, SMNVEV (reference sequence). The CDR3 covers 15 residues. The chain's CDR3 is CASSSNTGLNQPQHF. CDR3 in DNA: TGTGCCAGCAGTTCGAATACAGGGCTCAATCAGCCCCAGCATTTT.

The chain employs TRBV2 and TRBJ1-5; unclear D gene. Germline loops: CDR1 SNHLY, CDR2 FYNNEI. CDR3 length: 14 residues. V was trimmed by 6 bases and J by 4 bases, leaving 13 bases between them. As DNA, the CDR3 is TGTGCCAGCAGCTTGCTTCTAGCGAATCAGCCCCAGCATTTT. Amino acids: CASSLLLANQPQHF.